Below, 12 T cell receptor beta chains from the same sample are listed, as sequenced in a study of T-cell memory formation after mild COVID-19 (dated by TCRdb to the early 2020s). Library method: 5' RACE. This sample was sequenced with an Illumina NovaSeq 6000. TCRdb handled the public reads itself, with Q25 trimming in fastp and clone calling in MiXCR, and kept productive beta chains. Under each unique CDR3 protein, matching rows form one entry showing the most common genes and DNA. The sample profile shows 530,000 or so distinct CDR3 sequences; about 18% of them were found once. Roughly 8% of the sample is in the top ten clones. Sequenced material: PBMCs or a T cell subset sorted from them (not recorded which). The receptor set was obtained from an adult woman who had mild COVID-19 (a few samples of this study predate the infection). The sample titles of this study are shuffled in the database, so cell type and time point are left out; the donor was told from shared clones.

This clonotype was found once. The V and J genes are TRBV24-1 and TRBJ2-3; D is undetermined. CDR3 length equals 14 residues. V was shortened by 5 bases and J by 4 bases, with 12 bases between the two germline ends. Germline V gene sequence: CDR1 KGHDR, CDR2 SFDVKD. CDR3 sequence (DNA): TGTGCCACCAGTGGAGCCGGTGTGGCAGATACGCAGTATTTT. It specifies CATSGAGVADTQYF.

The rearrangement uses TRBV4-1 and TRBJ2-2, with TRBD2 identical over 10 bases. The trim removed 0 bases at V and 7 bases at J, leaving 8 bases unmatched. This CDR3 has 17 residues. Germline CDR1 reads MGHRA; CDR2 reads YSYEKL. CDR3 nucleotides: TGCGCCAGCAGCCAAGATTGGGGACTAGCGCTTAGCGGGGAGCTGTTTTTT. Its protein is CASSQDWGLALSGELFF.

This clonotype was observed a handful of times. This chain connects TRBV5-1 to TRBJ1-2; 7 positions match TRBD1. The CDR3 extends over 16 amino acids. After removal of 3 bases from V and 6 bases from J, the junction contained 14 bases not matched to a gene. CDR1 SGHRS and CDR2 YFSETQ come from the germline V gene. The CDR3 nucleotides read TGCGCCAGCAGCTCGAGCCGCAGGGGGAAGGGCGATGGCTACACCTTC. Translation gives CASSSSRRGKGDGYTF.

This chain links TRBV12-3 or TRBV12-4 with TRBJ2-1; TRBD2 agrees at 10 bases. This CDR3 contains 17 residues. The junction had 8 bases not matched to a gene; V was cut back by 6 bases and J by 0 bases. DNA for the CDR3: TGTGCCAGCAGCATCTTTAGCGGGGGGTCCTCCTACAATGAGCAGTTCTTC. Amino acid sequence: CASSIFSGGSSYNEQFF.

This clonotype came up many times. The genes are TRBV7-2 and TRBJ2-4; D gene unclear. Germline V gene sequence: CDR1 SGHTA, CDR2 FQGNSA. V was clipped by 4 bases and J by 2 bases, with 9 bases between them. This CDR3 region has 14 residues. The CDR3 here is CASSSPMTKNIQYF. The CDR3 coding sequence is TGTGCCAGCAGCTCGCCAATGACCAAAAACATTCAGTACTTC.

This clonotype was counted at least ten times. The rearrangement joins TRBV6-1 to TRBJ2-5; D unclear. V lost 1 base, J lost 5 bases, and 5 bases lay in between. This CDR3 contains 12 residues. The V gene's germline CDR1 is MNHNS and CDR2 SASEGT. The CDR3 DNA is TGTGCCAGCAGTGAAGGATGGGAGACCCAGTACTTC. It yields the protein CASSEGWETQYF.

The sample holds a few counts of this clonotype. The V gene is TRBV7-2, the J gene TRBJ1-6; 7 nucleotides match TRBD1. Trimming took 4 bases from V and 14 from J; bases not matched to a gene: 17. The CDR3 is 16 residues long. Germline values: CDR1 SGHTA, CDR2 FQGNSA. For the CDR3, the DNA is TGTGCCAGCAGCTCCCAGGGGGGATTAGGCTTATTTTCCCTCCACTTT. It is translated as CASSSQGGLGLFSLHF.

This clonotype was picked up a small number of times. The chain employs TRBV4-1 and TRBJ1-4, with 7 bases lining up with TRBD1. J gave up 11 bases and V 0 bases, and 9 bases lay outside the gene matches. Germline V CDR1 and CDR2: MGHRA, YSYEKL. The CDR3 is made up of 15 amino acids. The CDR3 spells CASSQEGGGARKLFF. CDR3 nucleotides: TGCGCCAGCAGCCAAGAAGGAGGGGGCGCACGGAAACTGTTTTTT.

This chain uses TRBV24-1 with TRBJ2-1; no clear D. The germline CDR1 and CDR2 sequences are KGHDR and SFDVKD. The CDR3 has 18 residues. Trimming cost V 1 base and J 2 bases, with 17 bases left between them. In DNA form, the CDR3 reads TGTGCCACCAGTGATTTCACCAACACGGTGGGGACCTACAATGAGCAGTTCTTC. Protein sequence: CATSDFTNTVGTYNEQFF.

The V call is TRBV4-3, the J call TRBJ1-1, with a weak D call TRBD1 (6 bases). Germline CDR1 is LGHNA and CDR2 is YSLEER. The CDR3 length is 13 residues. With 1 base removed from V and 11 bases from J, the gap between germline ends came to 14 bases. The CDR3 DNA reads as TGCGCCAGCAGCCAAGGACTAACAGGGAGGGCTTTCTTT. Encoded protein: CASSQGLTGRAFF.

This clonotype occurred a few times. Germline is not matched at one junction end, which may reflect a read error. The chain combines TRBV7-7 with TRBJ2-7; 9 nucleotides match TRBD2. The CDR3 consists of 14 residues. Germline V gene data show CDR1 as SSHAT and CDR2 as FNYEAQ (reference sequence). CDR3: CASSLSGRRSEQYF. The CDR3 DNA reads TGTGCTAGCAGCCTTAGCGGGAGAAGGTCCGAGCAGTACTTC. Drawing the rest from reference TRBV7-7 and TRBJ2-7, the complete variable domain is GAGVSQSPRYKVTKRGQDVTLRCDPISSHATLYWYQQALGQGPEFLTYFNYEAQPDKSGLPSDRFSAERPEGSISTLTIQRTEQRDSAMYRCASSLSGRRSEQYFGPGTRLTVT.

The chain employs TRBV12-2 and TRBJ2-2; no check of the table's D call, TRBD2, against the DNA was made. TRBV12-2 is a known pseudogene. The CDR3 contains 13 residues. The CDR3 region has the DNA TGTGCAAGTCGCTTAGGTAGAGGGAGTAAGCTGTTTTTT. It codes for CASRLGRGSKLFF.